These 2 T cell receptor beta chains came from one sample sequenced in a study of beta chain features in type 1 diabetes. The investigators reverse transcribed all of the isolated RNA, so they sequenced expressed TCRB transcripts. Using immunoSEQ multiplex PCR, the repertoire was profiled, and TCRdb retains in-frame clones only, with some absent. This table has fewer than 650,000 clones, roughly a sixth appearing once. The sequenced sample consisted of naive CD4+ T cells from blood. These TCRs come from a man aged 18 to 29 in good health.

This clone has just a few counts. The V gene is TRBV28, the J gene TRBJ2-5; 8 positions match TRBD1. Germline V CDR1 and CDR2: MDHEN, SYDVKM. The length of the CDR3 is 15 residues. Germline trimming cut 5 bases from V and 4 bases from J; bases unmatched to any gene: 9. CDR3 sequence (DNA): TGTGCCAGCAGTAAACCCGGGACAGGTGGAGAGACCCAGTACTTC. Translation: CASSKPGTGGETQYF.

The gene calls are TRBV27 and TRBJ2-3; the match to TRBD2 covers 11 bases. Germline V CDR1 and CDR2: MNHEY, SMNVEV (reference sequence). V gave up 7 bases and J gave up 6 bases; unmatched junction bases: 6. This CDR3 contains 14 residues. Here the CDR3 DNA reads TGTGCCAGCAAGATAGCGGGAGGGGGGGATACGCAGTATTTT. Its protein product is CASKIAGGGDTQYF.